These T cell receptor beta chains were read from a single sample in a study of technical replicates of blood from a few donors. Measured with immunoSEQ multiplex PCR; TCRdb has only the in-frame clones, and not every one. Of 65,000 to 95,000 clones in the sample, 94% were seen once. The sample comprised T cells isolated from PBMCs. The receptors shown here come from a human donor in good health. The CDR3 runs from the conserved cysteine through the conserved F or W. Fields, in order: D gene, clone size, J gene, V gene, CDR3 protein, CDR3 DNA. D genes are given only for firm matches. Rows may omit the clone size; those that give it use once, few, many or a size class.

NA,NA,TRBJ2-2,TRBV6-4,CASSDGDGSENTGELFF,TGTGCCAGCAGTGACGGGGACGGGAGCGAGAACACCGGGGAGCTGTTTTTT
NA,NA,TRBJ1-3,TRBV7-2,CASSHDSLLSGNTIYF,TGTGCCAGCAGTCATGACAGCCTCCTCTCTGGAAACACCATATATTTT
TRBD1,NA,TRBJ2-7,TRBV10-1,CASSEGTVRSYEQYF,TGCGCCAGCAGTGAGGGGACAGTCCGCTCCTACGAGCAGTACTTC
TRBD1,NA,TRBJ1-1,TRBV5-6,CASSYQDRAPEAFF,TGTGCCAGCAGCTACCAAGACAGGGCCCCTGAAGCTTTCTTT
NA,NA,TRBJ2-6,TRBV9,CASSVVAGSLGANVLTF,TGTGCCAGCAGCGTAGTAGCTGGGAGCCTTGGGGCCAACGTCCTGACTTTC
NA,NA,TRBJ1-2,TRBV27,CASSHRSSDRNYGYTF,TGTGCCAGCAGTCATCGAAGCAGCGACAGGAACTATGGCTACACCTTC
NA,NA,TRBJ1-5,TRBV2,CASSEAFLVGGNQPQHF,TGTGCCAGCAGTGAAGCGTTTTTAGTGGGGGGGAATCAGCCCCAGCATTTT
NA,NA,TRBJ1-1,TRBV28,CASTSQATEAFF,TGTGCCAGCACATCTCAGGCTACTGAAGCTTTCTTT
NA,NA,TRBJ2-7,TRBV7-7,CASSLYGSGEYEQYF,TGTGCTAGCAGCTTATATGGTAGTGGGGAGTACGAGCAGTACTTC
TRBD2,NA,TRBJ2-7,TRBV28,CASSTPGTSGSYEQYF,TGTGCCAGCAGTACCCCCGGGACTAGCGGCTCCTACGAGCAGTACTTC
NA,once,TRBJ1-1,TRBV7-2,CASSSMPGVEAFF,TGTGCCAGCAGCAGTATGCCAGGGGTTGAAGCTTTCTTT
NA,NA,TRBJ2-7,TRBV19,CASSIVDGLYEQYF,TGTGCCAGTAGTATAGTGGACGGACTCTACGAGCAGTACTTC
TRBD1,NA,TRBJ2-5,TRBV7-9,CASSGGQGRETQYF,TGTGCCAGCAGCGGCGGACAGGGGAGAGAGACCCAGTACTTC
NA,NA,TRBJ2-6,TRBV5-6,CASSLETPSGANVLTF,TGTGCCAGCAGCTTGGAAACTCCCTCTGGGGCCAACGTCCTGACTTTC
NA,NA,TRBJ1-1,TRBV1,CTSSQGPHKRGTEAFF,TGCACCAGCAGCCAAGGCCCACATAAACGGGGCACTGAAGCTTTCTTT
TRBD1,NA,TRBJ2-7,TRBV7-3,CASNQGAGYEQYF,TGTGCCAGCAACCAGGGGGCGGGCTACGAGCAGTACTTC
NA,NA,TRBJ1-5,TRBV14,CASSARASNGPQHF,TGTGCCAGCAGCGCGAGAGCCTCGAATGGGCCCCAGCATTTT
TRBD1,NA,TRBJ1-5,TRBV7-2,CASSPHGTGGPNQPQHF,TGTGCCAGCAGCCCCCATGGGACAGGGGGGCCCAATCAGCCCCAGCATTTT
TRBD1,NA,TRBJ2-1,TRBV27,CASSFSPDRVHEQFF,TGTGCCAGCAGTTTTTCCCCGGACAGGGTCCATGAGCAGTTCTTC
TRBD1,NA,TRBJ2-5,TRBV18,CASSRTGSKETQYF,TGTGCCAGCTCACGGACAGGAAGTAAAGAGACCCAGTACTTC
TRBD1,NA,TRBJ2-3,TRBV9,CASSNRQGATDTQYF,TGTGCCAGCAGCAACAGACAGGGGGCAACAGATACGCAGTATTTT
TRBD1,once,TRBJ1-1,TRBV7-9,CASSLGIGTVDTEAFF,TGTGCCAGCAGCTTAGGGATTGGGACAGTGGACACTGAAGCTTTCTTT
TRBD2,NA,TRBJ2-7,TRBV5-4,CASSFQGLAGRDEQYF,TGTGCCAGCAGCTTCCAGGGACTAGCGGGACGGGACGAGCAGTACTTC
NA,NA,TRBJ2-7,TRBV5-1,CASSPQGTGLSSYEQYF,TGCGCCAGCAGCCCACAGGGTACGGGGCTGAGCTCCTACGAGCAGTACTTC
TRBD2,NA,TRBJ2-1,TRBV25-1,CASSAGGAYNEQFF,TGTGCCAGCAGTGCGGGAGGCGCCTACAATGAGCAGTTCTTC
NA,NA,TRBJ1-4,TRBV30,CAWSPGHRNEKLFF,TGTGCCTGGAGTCCGGGACACCGAAATGAAAAACTGTTTTTT
NA,NA,TRBJ2-7,TRBV28,CASSFRTKQYF,TGTGCCAGCAGTTTTAGGACAAAGCAGTACTTC
TRBD2,NA,TRBJ2-1,TRBV5-1,CASSLNAGDSEQFF,TGCGCCAGCAGCTTGAATGCGGGAGACAGTGAGCAGTTCTTC
TRBD1,NA,TRBJ2-5,TRBV4-2,CASSQEIQGARETQYF,TGTGCCAGCAGCCAAGAAATTCAGGGGGCGAGGGAGACCCAGTACTTC
NA,NA,TRBJ2-1,TRBV30,CAWSRDRNAFGEQFF,TGTGCCTGGAGTCGTGACAGGAATGCCTTCGGGGAGCAGTTCTTC
NA,NA,TRBJ2-1,TRBV13,CASSLGGREQFF,TGTGCCAGCAGCTTAGGGGGGCGTGAGCAGTTCTTC
NA,NA,TRBJ2-7,TRBV4-1,CASSPRDRSYEQYF,TGCGCCAGCAGCCCGCGGGACAGATCCTACGAGCAGTACTTC
NA,once,TRBJ2-1,TRBV4-1,CASSQTGAEQFF,TGCGCCAGCAGCCAAACGGGAGCTGAGCAGTTCTTC
TRBD2,NA,TRBJ2-3,TRBV2,CASTAWGASGSVTDTQYF,TGTGCCAGCACTGCGTGGGGCGCTAGCGGGAGTGTTACAGATACGCAGTATTTT
NA,NA,TRBJ2-7,TRBV7-9,CASTDGETIVF,TGTGCCAGCACCGACGGTGAGACTATAGTCTTC
TRBD2,NA,TRBJ2-7,TRBV6-5,CATINAGTSGNEQYF,TGTGCCACCATCAACGCAGGGACTAGCGGGAACGAGCAGTACTTC
TRBD1,NA,TRBJ1-5,TRBV2,CASSETTGGLTLYSNQPQHF,TGTGCCAGCAGTGAAACCACAGGGGGCCTCACGTTATATAGCAATCAGCCCCAGCATTTT
NA,NA,TRBJ2-3,TRBV6-1,CARSQDKPTDTQYF,TGTGCCAGGTCCCAGGACAAACCCACAGATACGCAGTATTTT
NA,NA,TRBJ1-4,TRBV4-1,CASSQGQPPTNEKLFF,TGCGCCAGCAGCCAAGGACAGCCTCCAACTAATGAAAAACTGTTTTTT
NA,NA,TRBJ2-3,TRBV6-4,CASSDSGRGSGDTQYF,TGTGCCAGCAGTGACTCGGGAAGGGGGTCAGGAGATACGCAGTATTTT
NA,NA,TRBJ2-1,TRBV12-5,CASGGGTQSSYNEQFF,TGTGCTAGTGGGGGGGGTACACAGAGCTCCTACAATGAGCAGTTCTTC
NA,few,TRBJ2-2,TRBV7-7,CASSVRQGNTGELFF,TGTGCTAGCAGCGTACGTCAGGGGAACACCGGGGAGCTGTTTTTT
TRBD2,NA,TRBJ2-1,TRBV9,CASSVTTSGRSKEQFF,TGTGCCAGCAGCGTCACCACTAGCGGGAGGTCTAAAGAGCAGTTCTTC
TRBD1,once,TRBJ2-7,TRBV25-1,CASSDGQGYEQYF,TGTGCCAGCAGCGACGGACAGGGCTACGAGCAGTACTTC
NA,NA,TRBJ1-2,TRBV11-1,CASSPQGYGYTF,TGTGCCAGCAGCCCGCAGGGTTATGGCTACACCTTC
NA,NA,TRBJ2-5,TRBV7-3,CASSLYSQETQYF,TGTGCCAGCAGCCTGTATTCCCAAGAGACCCAGTACTTC
NA,NA,TRBJ1-2,TRBV27,CASSPLVGADYGYTF,TGTGCCAGCAGCCCCCTCGTAGGGGCTGACTATGGCTACACCTTC
TRBD2,NA,TRBJ2-7,TRBV7-9,CASSFGRGRAETTYEQYF,TGTGCCAGCAGCTTTGGGCGCGGGAGGGCCGAGACAACCTACGAGCAGTACTTC
TRBD2,NA,TRBJ2-1,TRBV7-9,CASSLLAGDNEQFF,TGTGCCAGCAGCTTACTAGCGGGAGACAATGAGCAGTTCTTC
TRBD2,NA,TRBJ2-5,TRBV7-3,CASSPQGLGETQYF,TGTGCCAGCAGCCCCCAGGGACTAGGAGAGACCCAGTACTTC
TRBD2,NA,TRBJ2-1,TRBV16,CASSQGTSSYNEQFF,TGTGCCAGCAGCCAAGGGACTAGTTCGTACAATGAGCAGTTCTTC
TRBD2,NA,TRBJ2-7,TRBV11-2,CASSPAGGTKTYEQYF,TGTGCCAGCAGCCCAGCTGGTGGGACTAAAACGTACGAGCAGTACTTC
TRBD2,once,TRBJ2-5,TRBV9,CASTNRVAGGGVETQYF,TGTGCCAGCACTAATAGGGTAGCGGGAGGAGGAGTAGAGACCCAGTACTTC
TRBD2,NA,TRBJ2-1,TRBV7-3,CASSFNSGSRNEQFF,TGTGCCAGCAGCTTTAATAGCGGGAGCCGCAATGAGCAGTTCTTC
NA,NA,TRBJ1-2,TRBV9,CASSVEGPGINYGYTF,TGTGCCAGCAGCGTAGAAGGTCCAGGAATAAACTATGGCTACACCTTC
NA,NA,TRBJ1-1,TRBV15,CATSSGGEGLNTEAFF,TGTGCCACCAGCAGCGGAGGGGAGGGACTGAACACTGAAGCTTTCTTT